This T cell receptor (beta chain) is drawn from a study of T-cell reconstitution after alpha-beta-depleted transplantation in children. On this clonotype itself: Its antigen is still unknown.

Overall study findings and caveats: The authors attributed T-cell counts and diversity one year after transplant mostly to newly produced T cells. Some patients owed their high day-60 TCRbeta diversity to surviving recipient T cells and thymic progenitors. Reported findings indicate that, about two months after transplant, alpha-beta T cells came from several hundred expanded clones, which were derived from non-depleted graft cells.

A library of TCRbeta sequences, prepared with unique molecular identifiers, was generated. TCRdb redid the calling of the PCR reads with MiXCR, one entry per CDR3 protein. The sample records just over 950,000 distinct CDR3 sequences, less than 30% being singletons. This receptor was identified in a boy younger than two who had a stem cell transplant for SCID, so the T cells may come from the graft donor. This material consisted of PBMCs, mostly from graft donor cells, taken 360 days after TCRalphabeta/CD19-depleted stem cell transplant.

The CDR3 DNA reads TGTGCCAGCAGCTTATCGAAACTTTCCGGGGAGCTGTTTTTT. Its translation: CASSLSKLSGELFF. The chain has TRBV7-8 and TRBJ2-2; D remains ambiguous. This CDR3 comprises 14 residues. CDR1 is SGHVS, CDR2 FQNEAQ, per germline. V was pared by 2 bases and J by 6 bases, with 10 bases between.